This passage covers 3 T cell receptor beta chains from one sample sequenced in a study of cytomegalovirus exposure and HLA in healthy donors (dated by TCRdb to between 2016 and 2019). Library preparation was by the immunoSEQ multiplex PCR assay. The multiplex PCR relied on a mix of 60 forward primers for TCR Vbeta segments and 13 reverse primers for TCR Jbeta segments. TCRdb mirrors the immuneACCESS table, restricted to in-frame sequences. Some clones are absent from its copies; in checked studies, under half trace to an unresolved V gene, and the reason for the others is unknown. For this sample there are 75,000 to 100,000 clones; approximately 70% appear just once. Under 4.5% of the sample comes from the top ten. The sequencing sample was made of PBMCs. All receptors derive from a man in his forties in good health and CMV-seronegative.

V gene TRBV2 combines with J gene TRBJ1-1; D is possibly TRBD1 (6 bases). Germline CDR1 is SNHLY and CDR2 is FYNNEI. V was cut by 2 bases and J by 4 bases, with 11 bases left in between. This CDR3 is 14 amino acids long. Written as DNA, the CDR3 is TGTGCCAGCAGTGAAATCAGGGGCGTCACTGAAGCTTTCTTT. Translating it yields CASSEIRGVTEAFF.

The chain has TRBV2 and TRBJ2-5, with D tentatively TRBD2 (5 bases). CDR1 SNHLY and CDR2 FYNNEI come from the germline V gene. V lost 2 bases and J 1 base, leaving 8 bases between the germline ends. This CDR3 is 14 amino acids long. The CDR3 region has the DNA TGTGCCAGCAGTGAAATCCGGGGCCAAGAGACCCAGTACTTC. Protein sequence: CASSEIRGQETQYF. Full variable domain (remainder filled in from reference TRBV2 and TRBJ2-5): EPEVTQTPSHQVTQMGQEVILRCVPISNHLYFYWYRQILGQKVEFLVSFYNNEISEKSEIFDDQFSVERPDGSNFTLKIRSTKLEDSAMYFCASSEIRGQETQYFGPGTRLLVL.

Only a few counts were recorded for this clone. The rearrangement uses TRBV13 and TRBJ1-5; weak D call: TRBD1 (6 bases). Looked up from germline, CDR1 is PRHDT and CDR2 is FYEKMQ (reference sequence). V dropped 6 bases and J dropped 5 bases, with 23 bases sitting between them. There are 17 residues in the CDR3. This CDR3 is CASSLTGRGGGDQPQHF. The DNA of the CDR3 is TGTGCCAGCAGTTTAACAGGGAGAGGAGGGGGGGATCAGCCCCAGCATTTT.